Described below is a single TCR beta chain sequence and its context. Previously described methods and listed TCR primers were used for bulk TCR libraries. A single record per CDR3 protein comes from TCRdb applying MiXCR to the PCR reads. The table lists 550,000 to 750,000 distinct CDR3 sequences, 20% of them singletons. Trimming cost V 5 bases and J 7 bases; bases outside gene matches: 11. The CDR3 extends over 13 amino acids. The germline V gene encodes CDR1 GTSNPN and CDR2 SVGIG (reference sequence). The data originate from a study of molecular identifiers for immune sequencing clone quantification. Using a CD8+CD4-CCR7+CD45RA+ phenotype, naive CD8 T cells were sorted.

This chain links TRBV30 with TRBJ2-7; 7 positions agree with TRBD1. Sequenced: naive CD8+ T cells from blood, with Jurkat cell RNA spiked in. Subset of the sample: FACS-sorted CD8+CD4-CCR7+CD45RA+ naive T cells. This sequence originates from a human donor in good health. Some libraries in this study had Jurkat cell RNA spiked in. The CDR3 spells CAWGGQVLGEQYF. In DNA form, the CDR3 reads TGTGCCTGGGGAGGACAGGTTCTGGGGGAGCAGTACTTC.